This T cell receptor (beta chain) was retrieved from a study of cytomegalovirus exposure and HLA in healthy donors. On the study more broadly: Researchers previously reported finding 90 million to 130 million unique TCR beta sequences from roughly 180 million T cells. General observations from the study: Most TCR sequences were uncommon, yet certain public TCRs appeared in many donors. In presence/absence analyses, roughly uniform sequencing depth across donors was assumed.

V lost 5 bases and J 0 bases, leaving 10 bases between the germline ends. The CDR3 length is 13 residues. The germline CDR1 and CDR2 sequences are SQVTM and ANQGSEA. Primers: 60 Vbeta forward and 13 Jbeta reverse. As originally analysed: Among the unique TCR beta chains that a later analysis counted, about 86 million in all, roughly 10 million were shared. Sequenced by immunoSEQ multiplex PCR; TCRdb stores in-frame clones only, minus some. V and J calls and clone size are copied from that table; D and trimming were computed from the DNA. The sample data list around 190,000 clones. Turning to this clone: Its antigen is still unknown.

The J gene is TRBJ1-1, the V gene TRBV29-1; tentatively, D is TRBD1 (6 bases). The material sequenced was PBMCs. The sequence was collected from a woman aged 25-40 years in good health and CMV-seropositive. CDR3 DNA: TGCAGCGTTCTTAGGGGGATGAACACTGAAGCTTTCTTT. Its protein is CSVLRGMNTEAFF.